The clone carrying this T cell receptor (beta chain) has a handful of counts. Its antigen is undetermined. This specimen belongs to a study of beta chain features in type 1 diabetes. Reverse transcribing all isolated RNA meant expressed TCRB transcripts were sequenced. Measured with immunoSEQ multiplex PCR; TCRdb has only the in-frame clones, and not every one. Of roughly 240,000 clones in the sample, 11% to 15% are singletons; the top ten hold 0.025% to 0.03%. The study's findings and limits: Any HLA effect on TCRB rearrangement was left unresolved by small sub-analyses. Compared to healthy donors, patients appeared to have naive, central memory and Treg TCRB repertoires that were more alike.

The CDR3 sequence is 14 residues long. Trimming took 2 bases from V and 8 from J; bases not matched to a gene: 3. Germline V gives CDR1 SEHNR, CDR2 FQNEAQ (reference sequence). Sequenced input: naive CD4+ T cells from blood. The receptor comes from a woman aged 40 to 49 in good health. The chain links TRBV7-9 to TRBJ1-6; 7 bases are shared with TRBD1. As DNA, the CDR3 is TGTGCCAGCAGCTTACAGGGGGTTTATTCACCCCTCCACTTT. It encodes CASSLQGVYSPLHF.